This T cell receptor (beta chain) was sequenced for a study of cytomegalovirus exposure and HLA in healthy donors. The CDR3 extends over 16 amino acids. CDR1 and CDR2 from the germline V gene are SGHDT and YYEEEE. Germline trimming cut 5 bases from V and 3 bases from J; bases unmatched to any gene: 8. Repertoires were generated with immunoSEQ multiplex PCR, while TCRdb's copy carries only in-frame clones and drops some. The data show tens of thousands of clones, 95% to 97% seen once. This clone was counted a single time. The material sequenced was PBMCs. The rearrangement uses TRBV5-6 and TRBJ2-1; TRBD1 matches 10 bases. The receptor comes from a young woman in good health and CMV-seropositive. DNA for the CDR3: TGTGCCAGCAGATCTCCCGGGACAGGGGACTACAATGAGCAGTTCTTC. Its protein product is CASRSPGTGDYNEQFF. The complete variable domain, with remaining parts taken from reference TRBV5-6 and TRBJ2-1, reads DAGVTQSPTHLIKTRGQQVTLRCSPKSGHDTVSWYQQALGQGPQFIFQYYEEEERQRGNFPDRFSGHQFPNYSSELNVNALLLGDSALYLCASRSPGTGDYNEQFFGPGTRLTVL.